This passage covers 23 T cell receptor beta chains from one sample sequenced in a study of monozygotic twins with cystic fibrosis. Profiling relied on immunoSEQ multiplex PCR, and the TCRdb table lists in-frame clones only, not all of them. Among around 23,000 clones listed, around 93% were seen once. Sequencing was done on a sample of blood. The receptor set was obtained from a girl aged 2-9 years with cystic fibrosis.

The V gene is TRBV2, the J gene TRBJ1-5, with D unclear. V lost 1 base, J lost 6 bases, and 13 bases lay in between. There are 15 residues in the CDR3. CDR1 and CDR2 (germline): SNHLY, FYNNEI. CDR3 protein: CASSEVKLGSQPQHF. The CDR3 coding sequence is TGTGCCAGCAGTGAAGTTAAATTGGGTTCTCAGCCCCAGCATTTT.

This clone was seen a few times. CDR3 nucleotide sequence: TGTGCCAGCAGCTCTACAGGGAACCCCACTGAAGCTTTCTTT. Translated: CASSSTGNPTEAFF. This chain links TRBV9 with TRBJ1-1, with TRBD1 as a possible D gene (6 bases). Trimming removed 4 bases from V and 4 bases from J, with 14 bases in between. This CDR3 spans 14 amino acids. CDR1 SGDLS and CDR2 YYNGEE come from the germline V gene. Combining the CDR3 with reference TRBV9 and TRBJ1-1 gives the whole variable domain DSGVTQTPKHLITATGQRVTLRCSPRSGDLSVYWYQQSLDQGLQFLIQYYNGEERAKGNILERFSAQQFPDLHSELNLSSLELGDSALYFCASSSTGNPTEAFFGQGTRLTVV.

The chain links TRBV6-5 to TRBJ1-2, with D unclear. The V gene's germline CDR1 is MNHEY and CDR2 SVGAGI. Trimming left V 5 bases short and J 5 bases short, with 15 bases between. This CDR3 has 14 amino acids. The CDR3 sequence: CASSQIMVGYGYTF. The CDR3 nucleotides are TGTGCCAGCAGTCAAATCATGGTCGGGTATGGCTACACCTTC.

The rearrangement links TRBV7-8 to TRBJ2-7; D is tentatively TRBD1 or TRBD2 (6 bases each). The germline V gene has CDR1 SGHVS and CDR2 FQNEAQ. The CDR3 length is 17 residues. The V end lost 1 base, the J end lost 4 bases, and 20 bases lay between the germline ends. CDR3 DNA sequence: TGTGCCAGCAGCTTAGAGGACAGACACCTTGCGGGGTACGAGCAGTACTTC. Its translation: CASSLEDRHLAGYEQYF.

This clone appeared a single time. The chain combines TRBV6-5 with TRBJ2-1; either TRBD1 or TRBD2 may fit D (7 bases each). The CDR3 extends over 16 amino acids. V gave up 0 bases and J gave up 6 bases, with 15 bases separating them. CDR1 is MNHEY and CDR2 is SVGAGI in the germline V gene. CDR3 DNA: TGTGCCAGCAGTTACTCCCTCGACAGGGAGGGCAATGAGCAGTTCTTC. The encoded protein is CASSYSLDREGNEQFF.

This clone was detected once. CDR3 coding DNA: TGTGCCAGCAGCTTAGTGGGACAGGGAGGAGATACGCAGTATTTT. Residues: CASSLVGQGGDTQYF. The chain has TRBV7-8 and TRBJ2-3; 9 bases match TRBD1. Looked up from germline, CDR1 is SGHVS and CDR2 is FQNEAQ. The CDR3 has 15 amino acids. Unmatched junction bases numbered 4, after V lost 1 base and J lost 5 bases.

The J gene is TRBJ1-4, the V gene TRBV15, with a possible D match to TRBD1 (5 bases). CDR1 is LNHNV and CDR2 is YYDKDF in the germline V gene (reference sequence). CDR3 size: 16 residues. V lost 1 base to trimming and J lost 8 bases, with 17 bases between them. DNA of the CDR3: TGTGCCACCAGCAGAGGCCAGGAGGGGATGTGGGAAAAACTGTTTTTT. Its protein product is CATSRGQEGMWEKLFF.

The V gene is TRBV5-4, the J gene TRBJ1-5, with D uncertain. Germline loops: CDR1 SGHNT, CDR2 YYREEE (reference sequence). The V end was cut by 5 bases, the J end by 7 bases, with 19 bases between. The CDR3 is 15 residues long. CDR3 protein: CASSPWERISQPQHF. The CDR3 nucleotides are TGTGCCAGCAGTCCCTGGGAAAGGATTTCACAGCCCCAGCATTTT. Based on the CDR3 plus reference TRBV5-4 and TRBJ1-5, the full variable domain is ETGVTQSPTHLIKTRGQQVTLRCSSQSGHNTVSWYQQALGQGPQFIFQYYREEENGRGNFPPRFSGLQFPNYSSELNVNALELDDSALYLCASSPWERISQPQHFGDGTRLSIL.

The V and J genes are TRBV4-1 and TRBJ2-7, with 7 positions matching TRBD1. This CDR3 has 18 amino acids. J gave up 5 bases and V 0 bases, and 16 bases lay outside the gene matches. Germline V gene lookup returns CDR1 MGHRA and CDR2 YSYEKL. This CDR3 reads CASSQDVIWAGGENEQYF. In DNA form, the CDR3 reads TGCGCCAGCAGCCAAGACGTAATCTGGGCAGGGGGTGAGAACGAGCAGTACTTC.

The chain is built from TRBV18 and TRBJ2-2; D is ambiguous. From germline, CDR1 is KGHSH and CDR2 LQKENI. Between the trimmed V and J ends, which lost 3 bases and 2 bases, there was a span of 13 bases. This CDR3 is built from 16 residues. The CDR3 spells CASSPVVKRNTGELFF. CDR3 in DNA: TGTGCCAGCTCACCCGTCGTCAAACGAAACACCGGGGAGCTGTTTTTT.

This clone has a single count. The chain links TRBV7-9 to TRBJ1-1, with TRBD1 matching over 8 bases. V trimming: 5 bases; J trimming: 8 bases; junction bases outside the gene matches: 10. The germline gives CDR1 SEHNR, CDR2 FQNEAQ (reference sequence). The CDR3 runs 14 residues. CDR3: CASSRQGTGVEAFF. CDR3 DNA: TGTGCCAGCAGCCGACAGGGGACTGGGGTAGAAGCTTTCTTT.

The CDR3 DNA follows: TGTGCCAGCAGCTTAGATCCTGAGGAAGGGGGGACTGAAGCTTTCTTT. Its translation is CASSLDPEEGGTEAFF. The rearrangement joins TRBV11-3 to TRBJ1-1, with D perhaps TRBD1 (6 bases). Germline CDR1 reads SGHNT; CDR2 reads YENEEA. V shed 0 bases and J shed 5 bases, with 16 bases lying between them. The CDR3 contains 16 residues.

This chain links TRBV11-2 with TRBJ2-3, with 7 bases that match TRBD2. The CDR3 contains 16 residues. Germline-derived CDR1 and CDR2 are SGHAT and FQNNGV. With V trimmed by 1 base and J by 4 bases, 8 bases remained unmatched. This CDR3 reads CASSLVLADTSDTQYF. The CDR3, as DNA: TGTGCCAGCAGCTTAGTCCTAGCGGATACATCAGATACGCAGTATTTT.

In its sample, this clone was seen once. V and J are TRBV7-9 and TRBJ1-4; D call uncertain. The V end was cut by 2 bases, the J end by 8 bases, with 21 bases between. The CDR3 is made up of 17 amino acids. Germline V gene data show CDR1 as SEHNR and CDR2 as FQNEAQ (reference sequence). The CDR3 bases are TGTGCCAGCAGCTTACGTATTATCGCGGAGGGCCGAGAAAAACTGTTTTTT. Amino acid sequence: CASSLRIIAEGREKLFF.

V and J are TRBV2 and TRBJ1-5; 7 positions agree with TRBD1. The germline CDR1 and CDR2 sequences are SNHLY and FYNNEI. The CDR3 covers 14 residues. With V trimmed by 2 bases and J by 5 bases, 3 bases remained unmatched. The CDR3 sequence: CASSEQGGDQPQHF. The DNA for the CDR3 is TGTGCCAGCAGTGAACAAGGGGGCGATCAGCCCCAGCATTTT. Variable domain in full (rest from reference TRBV2 and TRBJ1-5): EPEVTQTPSHQVTQMGQEVILRCVPISNHLYFYWYRQILGQKVEFLVSFYNNEISEKSEIFDDQFSVERPDGSNFTLKIRSTKLEDSAMYFCASSEQGGDQPQHFGDGTRLSIL.

The chain recombines TRBV30 with TRBJ1-5; the D gene is possibly TRBD1 (6 bases). The CDR3 extends over 16 amino acids. Trimming cost V 3 bases and J 1 base, with 16 bases left between them. Germline V gives CDR1 GTSNPN, CDR2 SVGIG (reference sequence). Written as DNA, the CDR3 is TGTGCCTGGAGCCTAGGGGGGTTAGGGAGCAATCAGCCCCAGCATTTT. It encodes CAWSLGGLGSNQPQHF. The complete variable domain, with remaining parts taken from reference TRBV30 and TRBJ1-5, reads SQTIHQWPATLVQPVGSPLSLECTVEGTSNPNLYWYRQAAGRGLQLLFYSVGIGQISSEVPQNLSASRPQDRQFILSSKKLLLSDSGFYLCAWSLGGLGSNQPQHFGDGTRLSIL.

J is TRBJ1-2 and V is TRBV5-1; no definite D call. CDR3 length equals 12 residues. Trimming left V 0 bases short and J 7 bases short, with 7 bases between. Germline CDR1 SGHRS, CDR2 YFSETQ. The CDR3 nucleotides are TGCGCCAGCAGCTTGGGGAACGGTGGCTACACCTTC. Its protein product is CASSLGNGGYTF.

The chain combines TRBV9 with TRBJ1-1; perhaps TRBD1 as D (6 bases). This CDR3 has 16 amino acids. Germline CDR1 and CDR2: SGDLS and YYNGEE. With 0 bases removed from V and 1 base from J, the gap between germline ends came to 13 bases. The CDR3 here is CASSVDPGTTNTEAFF. CDR3 bases: TGTGCCAGCAGCGTAGATCCCGGGACAACGAACACTGAAGCTTTCTTT.

This clone was recorded once. The rearrangement uses TRBV5-1 and TRBJ1-1; 7 bases map to TRBD1. Trimming at V came to 1 base and at J to 7 bases, leaving 4 bases not matched to a gene. The CDR3 covers 13 residues. From germline, CDR1 is SGHRS and CDR2 YFSETQ. CDR3 nucleotide sequence: TGCGCCAGCAGCTTGTCGGGGACAGATGAAGCTTTCTTT. It encodes CASSLSGTDEAFF.

V is TRBV4-1 and J is TRBJ1-3; weak D call: TRBD1 (5 bases). The length of the CDR3 is 20 residues. Trimming stripped 0 bases from V and 0 bases from J, with 21 bases between. Germline V gene lookup returns CDR1 MGHRA and CDR2 YSYEKL. The CDR3 DNA is TGCGCCAGCAGCCAAGAGGGGCCAGGAGTAACGACATTCTCTGGAAACACCATATATTTT. This sequence encodes CASSQEGPGVTTFSGNTIYF.

This clone was counted between two and nine times. The chain has TRBV28 and TRBJ2-7; tentative D call: TRBD2 (5 bases). V lost 5 bases and J 5 bases, leaving 13 bases between the germline ends. Germline V gene sequence: CDR1 MDHEN, CDR2 SYDVKM. This CDR3 is 13 amino acids long. CDR3 in amino acids: CASSALRRHEQYF. In DNA, the CDR3 is TGTGCCAGCAGTGCTTTAAGGAGGCACGAGCAGTACTTC.

V is TRBV2 and J is TRBJ2-7; D not resolved. Trimming left V 5 bases short and J 3 bases short, with 5 bases between. Per the germline V gene, CDR1 is SNHLY and CDR2 is FYNNEI. The CDR3 extends over 11 amino acids. The CDR3 DNA reads as TGTGCCAGCAGTAGAATCTACGAGCAGTACTTC. Translated: CASSRIYEQYF.

The chain uses TRBV6-1 and TRBJ2-3, with TRBD1 matching 11 bases. Germline lookup yields CDR1 MNHNS and CDR2 SASEGT. The CDR3 runs to 17 residues. V lost 1 base and J lost 4; bases outside the gene matches: 7. CDR3: CASSEDSPGQGADTQYF. CDR3 nucleotides: TGTGCCAGCAGTGAAGACTCCCCGGGACAGGGGGCAGATACGCAGTATTTT.